The clone carrying this T cell receptor (beta chain) was observed a few times. Its antigen is unidentified. This record belongs to a study of CD8+ T cells in alopecia areata. Across the whole study: Twice daily, treated patients received 5 to 10 mg of oral tofacitinib. The study's findings and limits: Researchers reported that TCR sharing among patients proved less clear than in mice, possibly HLA-linked.

Investigators isolated RNA and reverse transcribed it into cDNA to act as the sequencing template. Repertoires were generated with immunoSEQ multiplex PCR, while TCRdb's copy carries only in-frame clones and drops some. The sample yields some 210,000 clones, 50% to 60% seen once. CDR1 is SGDLS, CDR2 YYNGEE, per germline. V shed 4 bases and J shed 5 bases, with 9 bases lying between them. The CDR3 runs 13 residues. This material consisted of CD4+ T cells sorted from blood, taken at week 0. The origin of this receptor is a human donor with alopecia areata. The gene calls are TRBV9 and TRBJ1-4, with unresolved D. CDR3 sequence reads: CASSPRINEKLFF. CDR3 bases: TGTGCCAGCAGCCCTCGTATCAATGAAAAACTGTTTTTT.